This entry describes one T cell receptor beta chain. Its antigen is as yet unknown. Treatment of any kind had been given to no patient before thyroid surgery. The sample is drawn from a study of metastatic and nonmetastatic thyroid tumors. Study-wide results and limits: Malignant tumors reportedly showed significantly higher TCR beta diversity than benign nodules in both blood and tumor.

Germline V lookup: CDR1 MGHDK, CDR2 SYGVNS. The CDR3 spans 14 residues. The ends were cut back, 3 bases at V and 0 bases at J, with 9 bases in the middle. Via MiXCR, TCRdb re-called the PCR reads. The repertoire includes 8,500 to 13,000 clones, approximately 24% of them detected once, and approximately 9.8% sits in the top ten. Sequenced input: tumor tissue. This clonotype originated in a female donor with papillary thyroid cancer or a benign thyroid nodule (not recorded which). Some clones in this sample may be carry-over from other donors' samples. This chain links TRBV25-1 with TRBJ2-7; D gene uncertain. CDR3 DNA: TGTGCCAGCAGTGACACGACAATCTCCTACGAGCAGTACTTC. This translates into CASSDTTISYEQYF.